What follows are 28 T cell receptor beta chains derived from one specimen sequenced in a study of blood T cell repertoires in COVID-19. Sequencing used immunoSEQ multiplex PCR; TCRdb keeps in-frame clones, though not all of them. The profile shows over 200,000 clones, 81% of them singletons. Sequenced sample: PBMCs or T cells enriched from blood (not recorded which). Receptors originate from a woman aged 50 to 60 with acute COVID-19.

About this clone: Relative to the germline gene, one junction end is altered; a read error may explain this. The V call is TRBV29-1, the J call TRBJ2-7, with TRBD1 identical over 9 bases. CDR3 length: 13 residues. Looked up from germline, CDR1 is SQVTM and CDR2 is ANQGSEA. This CDR3 is CSVEVGTGLSLLF. CDR3 DNA sequence: TGCAGCGTTGAGGTTGGGACAGGGTTGAGTCTCCTCTTC.

The rearrangement uses TRBV18 and TRBJ2-7; D not certain. CDR1 is KGHSH, CDR2 LQKENI, per germline. The germline V and J ends were trimmed by 2 bases and 2 bases, with 10 bases remaining between them. The CDR3 runs to 14 residues. In DNA, the CDR3 is TGTGCCAGCTCACCAATAGATCTGACCTACGAGCAGTACTTC. Translated, it gives CASSPIDLTYEQYF. Full variable domain (rest looked up from reference TRBV18 and TRBJ2-7): NAGVMQNPRHLVRRRGQEARLRCSPMKGHSHVYWYRQLPEEGLKFMVYLQKENIIDESGMPKERFSAEFPKEGPSILRIQQVVRGDSAAYFCASSPIDLTYEQYFGPGTRLTVT.

The chain combines TRBV5-5 with TRBJ2-3; TRBD2 agrees at 7 bases. From germline, CDR1 is SGHKS and CDR2 YYEKEE (reference sequence). The CDR3 spans 16 residues. Trimming cost V 4 bases and J 0 bases; bases outside gene matches: 8. The CDR3 loop reads CASSMPAGMSTDTQYF. As DNA, the CDR3 is TGTGCCAGCAGCATGCCAGCGGGAATGAGCACAGATACGCAGTATTTT.

V and J are TRBV28 and TRBJ2-2; 10 positions agree with TRBD1. Germline V gene data show CDR1 as MDHEN and CDR2 as SYDVKM. The J segment lost 5 bases and the V segment lost 5 bases, leaving 11 bases of the junction unmatched. The CDR3 sequence is 17 residues long. As DNA, the CDR3 is TGTGCCAGCAGTCGTGCCCCGGGACAGGGGTTTACCGGGGAGCTGTTTTTT. Amino acids: CASSRAPGQGFTGELFF.

This clone appeared a single time. The chain uses TRBV28 and TRBJ1-2, with 9 bases fitting TRBD1. This CDR3 contains 14 residues. Germline trimming cut 2 bases from V and 7 bases from J; bases unmatched to any gene: 5. CDR1 and CDR2 from the germline V gene are MDHEN and SYDVKM. For the CDR3, the DNA is TGTGCCAGCAGTTTAGGACAGGGGAGTTTTGGCTACACCTTC. It specifies CASSLGQGSFGYTF.

J is TRBJ1-3 and V is TRBV19, with D possibly matching TRBD1 (5 bases). Trimming shortened V by 3 bases and J by 2 bases, and 11 bases separated the two germline ends. This CDR3 has 15 residues. From germline, CDR1 is LNHDA and CDR2 SQIVND (reference sequence). The DNA of the CDR3 is TGTGCCAGTAGTATTAGGGGTGAACCTGGAAACACCATATATTTT. Protein product: CASSIRGEPGNTIYF.

This sequence joins TRBV5-6 and TRBJ2-3; 7 bases line up with TRBD2. J lost 5 bases, V lost 0 bases, and 3 bases had no gene match. The CDR3 consists of 14 residues. Germline values: CDR1 SGHDT, CDR2 YYEEEE. The CDR3: CASSLEGGVDTQYF. In DNA form, the CDR3 reads TGTGCCAGCAGCTTGGAGGGAGGGGTAGATACGCAGTATTTT.

The V and J genes are TRBV6-5 and TRBJ2-3; 8 nucleotides agree with TRBD1. J was trimmed by 3 bases and V by 7 bases; bases with no gene match: 6. The germline gives CDR1 MNHEY, CDR2 SVGAGI. The CDR3 spans 14 residues. Written as DNA, the CDR3 is TGTGCCAGCACCGGACAGGGTATGACAGATACGCAGTATTTT. Translated, it gives CASTGQGMTDTQYF.

The rearrangement links TRBV7-8 to TRBJ2-5; TRBD2 matches at 9 bases. CDR1 and CDR2 from the germline V gene are SGHVS and FQNEAQ. The CDR3 is made up of 16 amino acids. J was trimmed by 5 bases and V by 3 bases; bases with no gene match: 10. CDR3 sequence reads: CASSFGRGLAAETQYF. CDR3 bases: TGTGCCAGCAGCTTCGGACGGGGACTAGCCGCCGAGACCCAGTACTTC.

This chain joins TRBV24-1 and TRBJ1-2; TRBD1 matches at 7 bases. In germline, CDR1 is KGHDR, CDR2 SFDVKD. The trim removed 4 bases at V and 8 bases at J, leaving 9 bases unmatched. This CDR3 comprises 14 residues. CDR3 amino acids: CATSEATGQRGYTF. The CDR3 bases are TGTGCCACCAGTGAAGCGACAGGGCAAAGAGGCTACACCTTC.

The chain carries TRBV19 and TRBJ2-7, with TRBD1 as a possible D gene (5 bases). The V gene's germline CDR1 is LNHDA and CDR2 SQIVND (reference sequence). This CDR3 is 13 amino acids long. V lost 5 bases to trimming and J lost 6 bases, with 14 bases between them. The CDR3 sequence is CASSLQGTPEQYF. The CDR3 DNA follows: TGTGCCAGTAGTCTTCAGGGTACGCCCGAGCAGTACTTC.

This clone appeared once. The CDR3 region has the DNA TGCGCCAGCTGTTTGCAGGAGGGGTACGAGCAGTACTTC. This encodes CASCLQEGYEQYF. The chain combines TRBV5-1 with TRBJ2-7; D is perhaps TRBD2 (6 bases). V shed 7 bases and J shed 4 bases, with 15 bases lying between them. The CDR3 is made up of 13 amino acids. Germline V gene sequence: CDR1 SGHRS, CDR2 YFSETQ. The full variable domain, with the rest looked up from reference TRBV5-1 and TRBJ2-7, is KAGVTQTPRYLIKTRGQQVTLSCSPISGHRSVSWYQQTPGQGLQFLFEYFSETQRNKGNFPGRFSGRQFSNSRSEMNVSTLELGDSALYLCASCLQEGYEQYFGPGTRLTVT.

The chain is built from TRBV20-1 and TRBJ2-7; D gene uncertain. The CDR3 has 11 amino acids. V was shortened by 7 bases and J by 6 bases, with 13 bases between the two germline ends. Germline CDR1 reads DFQATT; CDR2 reads SNEGSKA (reference sequence). CDR3 coding DNA: TGCAGTGGACTCGCTGGTCGCGAGCAGTACTTC. Amino acid sequence: CSGLAGREQYF.

The chain has TRBV4-3 and TRBJ1-2; 7 bases fit TRBD1. V lost 1 base to trimming and J lost 5 bases; unmatched junction nucleotides: 4. Germline V gene sequence: CDR1 LGHNA, CDR2 YSLEER. The CDR3 is made up of 14 amino acids. CDR3 nucleotides: TGCGCCAGCAGCCAAGTGGTACAGGGGTATGGCTACACCTTC. Translation gives CASSQVVQGYGYTF.

This sequence joins TRBV5-8 and TRBJ2-7; D remains ambiguous. This CDR3 has 12 amino acids. V gave up 2 bases and J gave up 3 bases, with 6 bases separating them. Germline CDR1 reads SGHTS; CDR2 reads YDEGEE. In nucleotides, the CDR3 is TGTGCCAGCAGCTTCAACAACTACGAGCAGTACTTC. Its protein is CASSFNNYEQYF.

The rearrangement joins TRBV3-1 (or the pseudogene TRBV3-2) to TRBJ2-3, with 7 nucleotides matching TRBD2. Per germline, CDR1 LGHDT and CDR2 YNNKEL (reference sequence). CDR3 length equals 16 residues. The ends lost 4 bases at V and 2 bases at J; junction bases unmatched: 9. In DNA form, the CDR3 reads TGTGCCAGCAGCCTCGGACCGGGGGGAAACACAGATACGCAGTATTTT. Its protein product is CASSLGPGGNTDTQYF.

This clone came up once. The chain links TRBV5-3 to TRBJ2-1, with TRBD2 as a possible D gene (5 bases). TRBV5-3 is reported as an ORF; its role is uncertain. The V gene lost 1 base and the J gene lost 0 bases, with 8 bases spanning the gap. The CDR3 is 15 residues long. As DNA, the CDR3 is TGTGCCAGAAGCTTGCGGGGAAGCTCCTACAATGAGCAGTTCTTC. Translated: CARSLRGSSYNEQFF.

The chain carries TRBV4-1 and TRBJ2-3, with 9 bases fitting TRBD2. CDR1 is MGHRA and CDR2 is YSYEKL in the germline V gene. Trimming took 3 bases from V and 7 from J; bases not matched to a gene: 8. This CDR3 has 15 amino acids. Written as DNA, the CDR3 is TGCGCCAGCAGCCACTTCGAGCGGGGGGCAAATACGCAGTATTTT. Translated, it gives CASSHFERGANTQYF.

This clone appeared once. The chain has TRBV5-6 and TRBJ1-5; D uncertain. This CDR3 comprises 15 residues. V gave up 1 base and J gave up 0 bases, with 8 bases separating them. CDR1 is SGHDT and CDR2 is YYEEEE in the germline V gene. CDR3: CASSLSQFSNQPQHF. CDR3 nucleotides: TGTGCCAGCAGCTTGAGTCAGTTTAGCAATCAGCCCCAGCATTTT.

The gene calls are TRBV5-1 and TRBJ1-1, with 12 positions matching TRBD1. CDR3 length equals 16 residues. Trimming took 5 bases from V and 4 from J; bases not matched to a gene: 9. Germline values: CDR1 SGHRS, CDR2 YFSETQ. CDR3 sequence (DNA): TGCGCCAGCAGGCCCGGGACAGGGGGCGGGGGCACTGAAGCTTTCTTT. This translates into CASRPGTGGGGTEAFF.

CDR3 in DNA: TGCGCCAGCAGCCAAGGACAGGGGGCCAACGAGCAGTACTTC. Translation: CASSQGQGANEQYF. This chain uses TRBV4-1 with TRBJ2-7, with TRBD1 matching over 10 bases. In germline, CDR1 is MGHRA, CDR2 YSYEKL. The CDR3 spans 14 residues. The V and J ends lost 1 base and 5 bases, in that order; junction bases with no gene match: 2.

J is TRBJ2-5 and V is TRBV5-1; perhaps TRBD1 as D (5 bases). The V end lost 0 bases, the J end lost 5 bases, and 5 bases lay between the germline ends. The CDR3 runs 12 residues. Germline V CDR1 and CDR2: SGHRS, YFSETQ. Written as DNA, the CDR3 is TGCGCCAGCAGCTTGGAGGGGGAGACCCAGTACTTC. This sequence encodes CASSLEGETQYF.

This chain links TRBV11-3 with TRBJ1-4; D unresolved. The CDR3 covers 12 residues. Between the trimmed V and J ends, which lost 1 base and 8 bases, there was a span of 5 bases. Germline CDR1 is SGHNT and CDR2 is YENEEA. The CDR3 DNA is TGTGCCAGCAGCTTAGTGGGCGAAAAACTGTTTTTT. It translates to CASSLVGEKLFF.

The rearrangement joins TRBV19 to TRBJ1-3; D not resolved. V lost 6 bases, J lost 0 bases, and 6 bases lay in between. The CDR3 sequence is 13 residues long. Germline values: CDR1 LNHDA, CDR2 SQIVND (reference sequence). CDR3 sequence reads: CASSLFSGNTIYF. Here the CDR3 DNA reads TGTGCCAGTAGCTTATTCTCTGGAAACACCATATATTTT.

This rearrangement joins TRBV7-2 to TRBJ2-1; TRBD2 might be the D (6 bases). Germline V lookup: CDR1 SGHTA, CDR2 FQGNSA. This CDR3 is built from 15 residues. Trimming pared 3 bases from V and 7 bases from J, leaving 16 bases between. CDR3 region: CASSLDYGVLNEQFF. The DNA of the CDR3 is TGTGCCAGCAGCTTGGACTACGGGGTCTTGAATGAGCAGTTCTTC.

This clone was detected only a few times. Other DNA sequences in the same sample also yield this CDR3. The V call is TRBV28, the J call TRBJ2-3; 8 bases fit TRBD2. This CDR3 is 17 amino acids long. V was pared by 2 bases and J by 3 bases, with 10 bases of the junction left unmatched. Germline V gives CDR1 MDHEN, CDR2 SYDVKM. Here the CDR3 reads CASSLADSGMETDTQYF. CDR3 DNA sequence: TGTGCCAGCAGTTTAGCCGATAGCGGGATGGAAACAGATACGCAGTATTTT.

The chain recombines TRBV5-1 with TRBJ2-1; TRBD2 agrees at 14 bases. The germline gives CDR1 SGHRS, CDR2 YFSETQ. The CDR3 runs 17 residues. Trimming removed 1 base from V and 9 bases from J; junction bases left unmatched: 9. The CDR3 nucleotides are TGCGCCAGCAGCTTGAGGGGCCGGACTAGCGGGGGGACTGAGCAGTTCTTC. The encoded protein is CASSLRGRTSGGTEQFF.

This clone was seen just once. This chain joins TRBV5-1 and TRBJ2-5; 11 bases line up with TRBD1. The CDR3 totals 15 residues. V was clipped by 4 bases and J by 1 base; unmatched bases: 3. CDR1 SGHRS and CDR2 YFSETQ come from the germline V gene. In nucleotides, the CDR3 is TGCGCCAGCAGCCCCGGGACAGGGGGCCAAGAGACCCAGTACTTC. Translated, it gives CASSPGTGGQETQYF.